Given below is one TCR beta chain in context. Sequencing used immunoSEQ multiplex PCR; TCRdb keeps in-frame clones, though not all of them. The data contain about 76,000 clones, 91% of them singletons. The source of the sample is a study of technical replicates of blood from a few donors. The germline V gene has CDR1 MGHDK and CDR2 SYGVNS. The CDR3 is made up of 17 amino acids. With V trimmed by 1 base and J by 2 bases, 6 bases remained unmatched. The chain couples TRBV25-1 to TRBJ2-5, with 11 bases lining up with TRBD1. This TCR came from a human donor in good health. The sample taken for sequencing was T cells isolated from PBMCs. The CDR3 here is CASSELVRDRGQETQYF. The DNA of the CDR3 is TGTGCCAGCAGTGAATTAGTAAGGGACAGGGGGCAAGAGACCCAGTACTTC.